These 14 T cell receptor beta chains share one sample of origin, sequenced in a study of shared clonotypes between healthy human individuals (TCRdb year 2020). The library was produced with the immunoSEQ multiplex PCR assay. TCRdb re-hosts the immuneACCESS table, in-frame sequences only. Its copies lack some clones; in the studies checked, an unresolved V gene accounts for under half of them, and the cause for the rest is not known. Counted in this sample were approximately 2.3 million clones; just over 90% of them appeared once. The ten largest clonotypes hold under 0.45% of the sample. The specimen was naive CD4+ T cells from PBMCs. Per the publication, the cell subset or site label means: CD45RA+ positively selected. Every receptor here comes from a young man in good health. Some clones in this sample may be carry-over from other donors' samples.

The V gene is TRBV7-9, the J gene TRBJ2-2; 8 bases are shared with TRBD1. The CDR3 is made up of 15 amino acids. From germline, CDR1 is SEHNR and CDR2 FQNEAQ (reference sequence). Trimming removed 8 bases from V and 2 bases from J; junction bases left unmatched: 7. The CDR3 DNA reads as TGTGCCAGCGGGGGACAGGATCCCAACACCGGGGAGCTGTTTTTT. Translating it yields CASGGQDPNTGELFF.

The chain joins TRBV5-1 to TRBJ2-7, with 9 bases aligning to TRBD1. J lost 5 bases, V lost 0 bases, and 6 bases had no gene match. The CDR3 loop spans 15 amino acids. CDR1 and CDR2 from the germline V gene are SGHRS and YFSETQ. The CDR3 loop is CASSLGRWTGDEQYF. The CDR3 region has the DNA TGCGCCAGCAGCTTGGGCAGATGGACAGGGGACGAGCAGTACTTC.

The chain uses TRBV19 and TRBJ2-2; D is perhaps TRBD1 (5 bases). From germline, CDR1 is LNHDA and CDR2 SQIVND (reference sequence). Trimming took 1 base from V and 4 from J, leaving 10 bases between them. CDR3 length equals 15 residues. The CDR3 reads CASSIVARGTGELFF. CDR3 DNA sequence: TGTGCCAGTAGTATAGTGGCTAGGGGCACCGGGGAGCTGTTTTTT. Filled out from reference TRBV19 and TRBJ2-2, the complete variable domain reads DGGITQSPKYLFRKEGQNVTLSCEQNLNHDAMYWYRQDPGQGLRLIYYSQIVNDFQKGDIAEGYSVSREKKESFPLTVTSAQKNPTAFYLCASSIVARGTGELFFGEGSRLTVL.

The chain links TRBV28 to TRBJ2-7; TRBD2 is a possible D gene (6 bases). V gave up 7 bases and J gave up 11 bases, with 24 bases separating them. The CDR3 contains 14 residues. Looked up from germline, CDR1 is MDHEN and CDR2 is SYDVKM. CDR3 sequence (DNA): TGTGCCAGCATCCCTAACCAGCGAGCCCCGGGGGAGTACTTC. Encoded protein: CASIPNQRAPGEYF.

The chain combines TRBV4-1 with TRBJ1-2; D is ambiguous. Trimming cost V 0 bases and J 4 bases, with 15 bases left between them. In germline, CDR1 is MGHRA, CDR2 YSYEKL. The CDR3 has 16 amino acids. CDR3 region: CASSQDLWNRVYGYTF. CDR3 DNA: TGCGCCAGCAGCCAAGATCTATGGAACAGAGTCTATGGCTACACCTTC.

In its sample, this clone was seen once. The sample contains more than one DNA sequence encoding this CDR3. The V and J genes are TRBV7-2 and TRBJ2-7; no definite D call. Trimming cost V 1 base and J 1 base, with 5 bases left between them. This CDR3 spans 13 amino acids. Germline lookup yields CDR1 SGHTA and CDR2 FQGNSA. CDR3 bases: TGTGCCAGCAGCTTAGTAAGTTCCTACGAGCAGTACTTC. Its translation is CASSLVSSYEQYF.

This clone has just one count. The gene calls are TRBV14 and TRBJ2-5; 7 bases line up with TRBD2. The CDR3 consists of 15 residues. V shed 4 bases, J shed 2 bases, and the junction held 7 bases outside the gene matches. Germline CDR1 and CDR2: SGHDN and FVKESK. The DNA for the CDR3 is TGTGCCAGCAGCCGGGGGGGAGCGGGACAAGAGACCCAGTACTTC. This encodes CASSRGGAGQETQYF.

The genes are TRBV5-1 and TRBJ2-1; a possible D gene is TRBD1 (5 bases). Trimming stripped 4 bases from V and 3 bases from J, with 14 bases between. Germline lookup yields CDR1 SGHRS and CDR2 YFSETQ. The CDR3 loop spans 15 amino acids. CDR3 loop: CASSVGLGDYNEQFF. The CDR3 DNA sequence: TGCGCCAGCAGCGTAGGTCTAGGGGACTACAATGAGCAGTTCTTC.

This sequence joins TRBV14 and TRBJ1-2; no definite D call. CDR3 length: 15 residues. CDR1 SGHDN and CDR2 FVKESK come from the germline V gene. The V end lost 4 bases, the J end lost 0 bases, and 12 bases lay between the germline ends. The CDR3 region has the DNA TGTGCCAGCAGCCCCCGCGGTACATCTAACTATGGCTACACCTTC. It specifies CASSPRGTSNYGYTF.

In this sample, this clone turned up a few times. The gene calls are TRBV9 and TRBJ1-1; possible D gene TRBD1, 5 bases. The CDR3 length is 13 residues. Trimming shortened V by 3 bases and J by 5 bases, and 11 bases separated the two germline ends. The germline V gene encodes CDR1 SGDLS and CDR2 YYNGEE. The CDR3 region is CASSAAGGTEAFF. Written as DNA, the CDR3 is TGTGCCAGCAGCGCCGCTGGGGGGACTGAAGCTTTCTTT. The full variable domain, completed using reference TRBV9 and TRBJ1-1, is DSGVTQTPKHLITATGQRVTLRCSPRSGDLSVYWYQQSLDQGLQFLIQYYNGEERAKGNILERFSAQQFPDLHSELNLSSLELGDSALYFCASSAAGGTEAFFGQGTRLTVV.

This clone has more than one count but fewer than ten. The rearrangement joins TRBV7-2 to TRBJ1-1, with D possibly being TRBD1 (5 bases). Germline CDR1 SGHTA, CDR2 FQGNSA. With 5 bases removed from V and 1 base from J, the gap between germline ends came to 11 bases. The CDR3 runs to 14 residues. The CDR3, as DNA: TGTGCCAGCAGCCTCTTGACAGAGAACACTGAAGCTTTCTTT. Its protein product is CASSLLTENTEAFF.

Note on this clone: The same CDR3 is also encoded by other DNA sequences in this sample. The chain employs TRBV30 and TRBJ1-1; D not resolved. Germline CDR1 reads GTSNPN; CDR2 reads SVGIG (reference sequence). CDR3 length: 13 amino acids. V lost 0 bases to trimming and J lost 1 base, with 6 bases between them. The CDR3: CAWSVRANTEAFF. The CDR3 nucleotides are TGTGCCTGGAGTGTACGAGCGAACACTGAAGCTTTCTTT.

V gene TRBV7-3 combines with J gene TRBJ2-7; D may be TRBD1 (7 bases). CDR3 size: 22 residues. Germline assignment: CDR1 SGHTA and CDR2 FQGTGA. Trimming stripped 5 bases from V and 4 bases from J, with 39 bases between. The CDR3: CASSPPTPTGPRAGRLGYEQYF. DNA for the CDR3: TGTGCCAGCAGCCCGCCGACCCCGACAGGGCCACGGGCGGGAAGGCTTGGTTACGAGCAGTACTTC.

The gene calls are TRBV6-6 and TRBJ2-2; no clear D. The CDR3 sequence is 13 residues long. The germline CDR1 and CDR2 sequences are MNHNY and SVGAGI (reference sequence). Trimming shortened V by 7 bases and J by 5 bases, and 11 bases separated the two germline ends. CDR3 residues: CASNAYGTGELFF. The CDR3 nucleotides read TGTGCCAGCAACGCATACGGGACCGGGGAGCTGTTTTTT.